The clone carrying this T cell receptor beta chain was recorded a few times. Its antigen is not identified. The V end lost 5 bases, the J end lost 11 bases, and 10 bases lay between the germline ends. The length of the CDR3 is 12 residues. This sample was taken from a study of response to subunit inactivated influenza vaccine. Findings of the study overall: Every seasonal influenza vaccination brings in few new T cells, the authors suggested.

MiXCR was run by TCRdb on the RT-PCR reads, yielding one entry per CDR3 protein. The sample includes 530,000 or so distinct CDR3 sequences, 12% to 15% of them seen just once. The chain carries TRBV12-3 or TRBV12-4 and TRBJ1-6; D is possibly TRBD1 (6 bases). The material was PBMCs from blood, obtained 11 to 12 days after vaccination. The clonotype originates from a man aged 45-65 years who received an inactivated influenza vaccine. The chain's CDR3 is CASSPDSTPLHF. The CDR3 DNA reads TGTGCCAGCAGTCCGGACAGTACACCCCTCCACTTT.